These T cell receptor beta chains were read from a single sample in a study of identifying expanded T cells in peripheral blood. Assay used: immunoSEQ multiplex PCR; TCRdb lists only in-frame clones, some missing. The sample yields more than 85,000 clones, about 91% seen once. The sample consisted of blood. These receptors came from a person aged 18 to 69 in good health. CDR3s include the opening cysteine and the closing phenylalanine or tryptophan. Each record gives: V gene, J gene, D gene, clone size, CDR3 DNA, CDR3 protein. The D gene is left open where the match is weak. The listing skips clone size in some rows; elsewhere it reads once, few, many or a size class.

TRBV6-6	TRBJ2-5	TRBD2	NA	TGTGCCAGCAAAGGACTAGCGGGGGAGACCCAGTACTTC	CASKGLAGETQYF
TRBV2	TRBJ2-5	NA	NA	TGTGCCAGCAGCCGCACCGGGACATACCAAGAGACCCAGTACTTC	CASSRTGTYQETQYF
TRBV5-1	TRBJ2-1	TRBD2	NA	TGCGCCAGCAGCTTGGAACTAGCGGGAGGACCGGGGCGAGATGAGCAGTTCTTC	CASSLELAGGPGRDEQFF
TRBV11-1	TRBJ2-5	TRBD1	NA	TGTGCCAGCAGCTTAGCGGACAGGAACCAAGAGACCCAGTACTTC	CASSLADRNQETQYF
TRBV29-1	TRBJ1-2	NA	NA	TGCAGCGTTGAAGTACGGGACTATGGCTACACCTTC	CSVEVRDYGYTF
TRBV5-1	TRBJ1-2	NA	NA	TGCGCCAGCAGCTACCGAGTTGGCTATGGCTACACCTTC	CASSYRVGYGYTF
TRBV27	TRBJ2-7	NA	NA	TGTGCCAGCAGACCTCCGGGATCCCTGCAGGACGAGCAGTACTTC	CASRPPGSLQDEQYF
TRBV28	TRBJ1-1	NA	NA	TGTGCCAGCAGGCCCTCCGGGCAAGGGGATAACACTGAAGCTTTCTTT	CASRPSGQGDNTEAFF
TRBV30	TRBJ2-2	NA	few	TGTGCCTGGAGGTACCCGAACACCGGGGAGCTGTTTTTT	CAWRYPNTGELFF
TRBV5-1	TRBJ2-5	TRBD2	NA	TGCGCCAGCAGCTTGGAGGTTGCGGGAGGGGGGGAGACCCAGTACTTC	CASSLEVAGGGETQYF
TRBV11-2	TRBJ2-3	TRBD1	NA	TGTGCCAGCAGCTCGGGACAGCCCACAAGTACGCAGTATTTT	CASSSGQPTSTQYF
TRBV4-3	TRBJ1-2	NA	NA	TGCGCCAGCAGCCAAGGCGAACGCGAGAACTATGGCTACACCTTC	CASSQGERENYGYTF
TRBV30	TRBJ1-5	TRBD1	few	TGTGCCTGGAGGGTAGGGACAGGACAGCCCCAGCATTTT	CAWRVGTGQPQHF
TRBV2	TRBJ2-7	NA	NA	TGTGCCAGCAGTGAAATCAAGGGGCGGTACGAGCAGTACTTC	CASSEIKGRYEQYF
TRBV4-1	TRBJ1-5	TRBD1	once	TGCGCCAGCAGCCAGTCTAGACAGGGGGCGAATCAGCCCCAGCATTTT	CASSQSRQGANQPQHF
TRBV9	TRBJ1-2	TRBD1	NA	TGTGCCAGCAGCTTAAGGACAGGGGGCTTTGAGGATAATGGCTACACCTTC	CASSLRTGGFEDNGYTF
TRBV7-3	TRBJ1-1	NA	NA	TGTGCCAGCAGCTCTTACACCCCCGTCTTTCTCTTT	CASSSYTPVFLF
TRBV5-4	TRBJ1-6	NA	NA	TGTGCCAGCAGCTCACAGGGAAATAATTCACCCCTCCACTTT	CASSSQGNNSPLHF
TRBV30	TRBJ1-1	NA	NA	TGTGCCTGGAGTGGGCGGTACACTGAAGCTTTCTTT	CAWSGRYTEAFF
TRBV6-5	TRBJ1-3	NA	NA	TGTGCCAGCAGTTACTCGTTTGGAAACACCATATATTTT	CASSYSFGNTIYF
TRBV25-1	TRBJ2-1	TRBD1	NA	TGTGCCAGCAGCTGGGGACAGGGCTCGCTTGAGCAGTTCTTC	CASSWGQGSLEQFF
TRBV7-2	TRBJ2-5	NA	NA	TGTGCCAGCAGCTTATCGTCGGACCAAGAGACCCAGTACTTC	CASSLSSDQETQYF
TRBV9	TRBJ2-1	NA	NA	TGTGCCAGCAGCGTAGGCGGGCCTTACAATGAGCAGTTCTTC	CASSVGGPYNEQFF